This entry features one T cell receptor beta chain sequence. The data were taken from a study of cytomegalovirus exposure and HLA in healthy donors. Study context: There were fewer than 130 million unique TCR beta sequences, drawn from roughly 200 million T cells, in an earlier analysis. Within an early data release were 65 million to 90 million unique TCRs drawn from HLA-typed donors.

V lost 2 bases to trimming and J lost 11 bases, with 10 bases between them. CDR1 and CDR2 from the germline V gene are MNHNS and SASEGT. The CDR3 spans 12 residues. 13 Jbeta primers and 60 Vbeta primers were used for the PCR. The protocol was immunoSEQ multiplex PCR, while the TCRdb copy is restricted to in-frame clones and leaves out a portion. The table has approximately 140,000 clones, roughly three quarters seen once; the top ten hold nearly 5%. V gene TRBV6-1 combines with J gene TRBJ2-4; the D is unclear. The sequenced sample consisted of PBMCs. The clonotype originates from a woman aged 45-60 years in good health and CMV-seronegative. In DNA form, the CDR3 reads TGTGCCAGCAGTGAACGAGGTTCAGTTCAGTACTTC. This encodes CASSERGSVQYF.